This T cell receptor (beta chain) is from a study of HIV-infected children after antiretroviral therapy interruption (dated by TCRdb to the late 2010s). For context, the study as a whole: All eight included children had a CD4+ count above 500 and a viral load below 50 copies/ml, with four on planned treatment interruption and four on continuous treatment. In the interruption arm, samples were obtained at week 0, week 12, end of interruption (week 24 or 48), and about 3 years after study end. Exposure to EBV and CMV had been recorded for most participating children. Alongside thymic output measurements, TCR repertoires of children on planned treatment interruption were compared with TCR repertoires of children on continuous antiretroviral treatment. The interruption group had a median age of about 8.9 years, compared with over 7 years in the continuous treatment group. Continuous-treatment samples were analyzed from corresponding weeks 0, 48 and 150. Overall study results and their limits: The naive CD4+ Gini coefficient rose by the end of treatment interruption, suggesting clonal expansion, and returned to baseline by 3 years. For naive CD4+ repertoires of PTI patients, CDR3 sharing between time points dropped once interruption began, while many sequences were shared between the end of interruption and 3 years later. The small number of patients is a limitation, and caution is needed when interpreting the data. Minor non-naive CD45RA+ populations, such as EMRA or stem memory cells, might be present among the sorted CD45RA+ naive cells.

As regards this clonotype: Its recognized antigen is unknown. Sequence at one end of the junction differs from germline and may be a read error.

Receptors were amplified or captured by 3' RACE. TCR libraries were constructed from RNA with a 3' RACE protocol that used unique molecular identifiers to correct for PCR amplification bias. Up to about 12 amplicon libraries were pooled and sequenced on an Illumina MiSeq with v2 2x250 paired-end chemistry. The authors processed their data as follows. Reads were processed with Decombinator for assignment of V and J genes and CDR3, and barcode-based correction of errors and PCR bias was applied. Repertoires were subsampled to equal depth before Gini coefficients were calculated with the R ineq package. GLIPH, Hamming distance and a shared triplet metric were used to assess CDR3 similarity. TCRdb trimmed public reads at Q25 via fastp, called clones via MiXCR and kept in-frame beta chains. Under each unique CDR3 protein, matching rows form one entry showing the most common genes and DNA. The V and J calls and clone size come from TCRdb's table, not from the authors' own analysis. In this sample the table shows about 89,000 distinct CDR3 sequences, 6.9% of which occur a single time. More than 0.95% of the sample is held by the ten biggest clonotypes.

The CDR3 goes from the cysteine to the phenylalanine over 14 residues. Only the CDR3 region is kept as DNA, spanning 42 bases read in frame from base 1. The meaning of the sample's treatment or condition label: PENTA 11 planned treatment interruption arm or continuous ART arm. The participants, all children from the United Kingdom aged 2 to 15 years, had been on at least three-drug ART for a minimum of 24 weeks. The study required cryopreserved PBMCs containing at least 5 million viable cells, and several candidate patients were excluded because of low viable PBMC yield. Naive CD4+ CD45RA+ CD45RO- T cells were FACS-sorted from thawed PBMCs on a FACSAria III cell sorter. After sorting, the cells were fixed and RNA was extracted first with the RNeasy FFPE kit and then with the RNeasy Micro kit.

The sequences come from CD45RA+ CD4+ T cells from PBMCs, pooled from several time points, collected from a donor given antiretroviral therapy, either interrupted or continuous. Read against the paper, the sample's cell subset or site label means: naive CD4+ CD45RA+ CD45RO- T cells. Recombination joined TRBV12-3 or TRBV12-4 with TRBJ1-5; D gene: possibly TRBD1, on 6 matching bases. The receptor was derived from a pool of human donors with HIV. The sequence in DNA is TGTGCCAGCAGGATGACAGGTAGCTATCAGCCCCAGCATTTT. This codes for CASRMTGSYQPQHF.